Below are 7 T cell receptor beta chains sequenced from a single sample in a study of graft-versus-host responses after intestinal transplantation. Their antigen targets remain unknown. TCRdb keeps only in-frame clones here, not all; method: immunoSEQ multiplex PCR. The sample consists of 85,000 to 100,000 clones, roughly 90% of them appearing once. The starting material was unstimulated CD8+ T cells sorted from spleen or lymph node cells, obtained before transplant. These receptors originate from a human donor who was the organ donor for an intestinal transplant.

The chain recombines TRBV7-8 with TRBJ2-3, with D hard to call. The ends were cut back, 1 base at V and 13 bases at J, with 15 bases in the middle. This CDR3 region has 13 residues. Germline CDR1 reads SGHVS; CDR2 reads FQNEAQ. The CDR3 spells CASSLGIYQSKYF. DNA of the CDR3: TGTGCCAGCAGCTTAGGAATATACCAGTCCAAGTATTTT. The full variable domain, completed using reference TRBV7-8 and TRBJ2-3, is GAGVSQSPRYKVAKRGQDVALRCDPISGHVSLFWYQQALGQGPEFLTYFQNEAQLDKSGLPSDRFFAERPEGSVSTLKIQRTQQEDSAVYLCASSLGIYQSKYFGPGTRLTVL.

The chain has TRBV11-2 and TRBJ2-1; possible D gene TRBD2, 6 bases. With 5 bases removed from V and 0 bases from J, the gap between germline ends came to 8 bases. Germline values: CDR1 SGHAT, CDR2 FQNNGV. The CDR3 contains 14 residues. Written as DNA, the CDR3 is TGTGCCAGCAGCGCGACTAGCTCCTACAATGAGCAGTTCTTC. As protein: CASSATSSYNEQFF. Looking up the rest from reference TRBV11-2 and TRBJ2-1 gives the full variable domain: EAGVAQSPRYKIIEKRQSVAFWCNPISGHATLYWYQQILGQGPKLLIQFQNNGVVDDSQLPKDRFSAERLKGVDSTLKIQPAKLEDSAVYLCASSATSSYNEQFFGPGTRLTVL.

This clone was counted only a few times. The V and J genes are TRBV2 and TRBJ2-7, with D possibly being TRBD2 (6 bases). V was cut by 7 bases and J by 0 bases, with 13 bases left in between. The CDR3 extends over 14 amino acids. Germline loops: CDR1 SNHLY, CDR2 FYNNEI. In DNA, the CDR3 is TGTGCCAGCACCGGACCGGGACTCTCCTACGAGCAGTACTTC. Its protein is CASTGPGLSYEQYF.

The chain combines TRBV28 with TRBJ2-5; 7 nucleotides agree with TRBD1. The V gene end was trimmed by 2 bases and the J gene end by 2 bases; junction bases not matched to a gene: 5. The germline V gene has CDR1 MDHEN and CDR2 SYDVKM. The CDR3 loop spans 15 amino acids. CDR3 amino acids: CASSLRTGSQETQYF. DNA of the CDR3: TGTGCCAGCAGTTTACGGACAGGCTCACAAGAGACCCAGTACTTC.

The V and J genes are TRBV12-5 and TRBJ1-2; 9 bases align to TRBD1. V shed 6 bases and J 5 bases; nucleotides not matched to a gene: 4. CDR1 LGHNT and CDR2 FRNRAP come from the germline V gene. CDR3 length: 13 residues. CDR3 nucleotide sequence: TGTGCTAGTGGGGGCGGGACAGGGTATGGCTACACCTTC. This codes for CASGGGTGYGYTF.

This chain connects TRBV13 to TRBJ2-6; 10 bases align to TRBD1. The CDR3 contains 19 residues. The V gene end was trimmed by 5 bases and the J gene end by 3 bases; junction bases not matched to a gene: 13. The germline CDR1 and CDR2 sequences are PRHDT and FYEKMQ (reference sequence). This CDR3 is CASSTAGTGEFGGANVLTF. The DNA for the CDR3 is TGTGCCAGCAGCACCGCCGGGACAGGGGAATTCGGTGGGGCCAACGTCCTGACTTTC.

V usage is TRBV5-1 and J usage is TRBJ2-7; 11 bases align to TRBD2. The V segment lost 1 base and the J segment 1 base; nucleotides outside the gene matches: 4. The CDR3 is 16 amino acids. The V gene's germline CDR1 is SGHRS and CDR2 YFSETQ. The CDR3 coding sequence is TGCGCCAGCAGCTTGTGGCTAGCGGGAGGTTCCTACGAGCAGTACTTC. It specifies CASSLWLAGGSYEQYF.